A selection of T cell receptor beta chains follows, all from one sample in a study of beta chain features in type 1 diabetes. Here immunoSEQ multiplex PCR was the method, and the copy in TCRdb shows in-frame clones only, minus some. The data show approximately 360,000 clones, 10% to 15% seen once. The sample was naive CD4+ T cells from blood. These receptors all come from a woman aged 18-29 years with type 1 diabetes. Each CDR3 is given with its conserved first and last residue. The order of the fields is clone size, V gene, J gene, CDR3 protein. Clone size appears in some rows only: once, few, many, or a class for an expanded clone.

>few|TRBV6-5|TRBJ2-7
CASRRPGQLYEQYF
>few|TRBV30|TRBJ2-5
CAWSVPGHGAETQYF
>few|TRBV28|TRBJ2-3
CASGGDTQYF
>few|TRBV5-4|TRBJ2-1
CASSGPSYNEQFF
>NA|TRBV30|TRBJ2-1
CAWSRRGLTYNEQFF
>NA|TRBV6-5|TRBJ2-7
CASSSVLGREQYF
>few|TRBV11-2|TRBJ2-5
CASSPAWGGTHTQYF
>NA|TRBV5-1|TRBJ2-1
CASSLTSAELGEQFF
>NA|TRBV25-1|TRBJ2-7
CASGRDSYEQYF
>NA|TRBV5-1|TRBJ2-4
CASREKGGAKNIQYF
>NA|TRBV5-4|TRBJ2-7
CASSLDQGTQPPYEQYF
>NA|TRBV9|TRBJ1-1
CASSVQDRGSPGFF
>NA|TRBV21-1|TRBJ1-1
CASSSHDRAGTEAFF
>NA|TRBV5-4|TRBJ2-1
CASSLAGAGGPNEQFF
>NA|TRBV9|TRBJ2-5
CASSRDRSPGETQYF
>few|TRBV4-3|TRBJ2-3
CASSQTGGVGDTQYF
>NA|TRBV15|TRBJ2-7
CATSRTLVYEQYF
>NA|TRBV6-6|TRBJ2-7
CAIRQDAYEQYF
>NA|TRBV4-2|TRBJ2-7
CASSHAQSPEQYF
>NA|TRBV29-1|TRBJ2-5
CSVYKGTGGETQYF
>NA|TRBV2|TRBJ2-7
CASSAPDRHSYEQYF
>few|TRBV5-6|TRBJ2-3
CASSRRAGGEDTQYF